The clone carrying this TCR beta chain came up a few times. The antigen is not known. This CDR3 is also generated by other DNA sequences in the sample. The germline CDR1 and CDR2 sequences are SGHRS and YFSETQ. This CDR3 has 14 amino acids. V was pared by 4 bases and J by 2 bases, with 10 bases between. This entry belongs to a study of shared clonotypes between healthy human individuals. Study-wide results and caveats: Specimens sampled were limited to blood, with tissue repertoires likely differing. The small donor group covered limited genetic and exposure diversity.

Assay used: immunoSEQ multiplex PCR; TCRdb lists only in-frame clones, some missing. The data hold 650,000 to 750,000 clones, with about three quarters observed a single time. The TCR sequence derives from a woman aged 25-40 years in good health. The specimen sequenced was memory CD4+ T cells sorted from blood. Described subset: CD45RA-negative fraction. V is TRBV5-1 and J is TRBJ1-3; TRBD1 might be the D (6 bases). This CDR3 is CASSPGTTGNTIYF. The CDR3 DNA sequence: TGCGCCAGCAGCCCTGGGACAACTGGAAACACCATATATTTT.